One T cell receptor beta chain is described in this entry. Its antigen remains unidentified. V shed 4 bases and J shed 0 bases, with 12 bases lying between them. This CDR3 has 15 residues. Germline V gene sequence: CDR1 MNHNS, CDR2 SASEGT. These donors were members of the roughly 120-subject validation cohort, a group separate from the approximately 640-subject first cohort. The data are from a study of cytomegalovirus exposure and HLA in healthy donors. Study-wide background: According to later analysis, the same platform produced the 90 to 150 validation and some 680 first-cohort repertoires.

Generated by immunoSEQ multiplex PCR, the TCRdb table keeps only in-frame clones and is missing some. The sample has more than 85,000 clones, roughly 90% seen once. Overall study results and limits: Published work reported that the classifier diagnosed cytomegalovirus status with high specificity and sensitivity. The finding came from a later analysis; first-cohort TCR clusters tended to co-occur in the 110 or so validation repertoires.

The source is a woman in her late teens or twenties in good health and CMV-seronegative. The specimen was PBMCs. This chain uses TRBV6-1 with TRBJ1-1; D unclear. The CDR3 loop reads CASSVRPGMNTEAFF. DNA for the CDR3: TGTGCCAGCAGTGTGAGACCGGGGATGAACACTGAAGCTTTCTTT.